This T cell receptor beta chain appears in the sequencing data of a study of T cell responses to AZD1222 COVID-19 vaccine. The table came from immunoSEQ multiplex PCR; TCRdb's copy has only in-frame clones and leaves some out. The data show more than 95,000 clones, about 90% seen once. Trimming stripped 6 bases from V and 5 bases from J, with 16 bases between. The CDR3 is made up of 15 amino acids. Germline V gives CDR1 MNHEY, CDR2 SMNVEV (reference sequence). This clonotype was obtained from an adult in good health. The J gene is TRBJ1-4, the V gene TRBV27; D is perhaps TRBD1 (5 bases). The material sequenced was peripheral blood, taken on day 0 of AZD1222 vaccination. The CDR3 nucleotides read TGTGCCAGCAGCCGGAGGGAGGGGAGAAATGAAAAACTGTTTTTT. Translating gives CASSRREGRNEKLFF.